This TCR beta chain was profiled in a study of blood T cell repertoires in COVID-19. Overall study context: Whether acute or convalescent, the COVID-19 samples came from the United States, Italy and Spain. T cells, B-cell-depleted T cells, or PBMCs provided the cDNA or gDNA that served as material.

CDR1 is MDHEN, CDR2 SYDVKM, per germline. V lost 6 bases, J lost 0 bases, and 15 bases lay in between. This CDR3 has 16 amino acids. This clone appeared a single time. Original processing notes: It was from reference gene primer amplification that nucleated cell counts were estimated. TCRdb keeps only in-frame clones here, not all; method: immunoSEQ multiplex PCR. The V and J calls and clone size come from that table; D and trimming were worked out from the DNA. The sample records approximately 70,000 clones, roughly 85% being singletons. This TCR was sampled from a woman of 80 years or more with active or convalescent COVID-19. V gene TRBV28 combines with J gene TRBJ1-3; tentative D call: TRBD1 (6 bases). Sequenced material: peripheral blood. CDR3 bases: TGTGCCAGCAGCCGGACAGCGCTTAACTCTGGAAACACCATATATTTT. Its translation: CASSRTALNSGNTIYF.